This T cell receptor (beta chain) was sequenced for a study of chemoradiotherapy in HPV16-positive cancers. Study-wide background: Functional T-cell assays on two HPV16-positive patients' cells defined candidate HPV-specific clones and common TCR motifs. Study outcomes and limitations: Candidate HPV-specific clones and E7-related TCR motifs grew in tumor during treatment. For HPV16-positive patients, expanding HPV-responsive T cells associated with longer recurrence-free survival.

Notes on this clone: Its matching antigen is unknown.

Over chemoradiotherapy, repertoires were sampled more than once. There are 16 residues in the CDR3. The trim removed 7 bases at V and 2 bases at J, leaving 11 bases unmatched. Germline loops: CDR1 SQVTM, CDR2 ANQGSEA. Using immunoSEQ multiplex PCR, the repertoire was profiled, and TCRdb retains in-frame clones only, with some absent. This table has more than 7,000 clones, roughly 70% appearing once. Sampling was conducted from a patient who underwent chemoradiotherapy. The chain uses TRBV29-1 and TRBJ2-5, with TRBD2 identical over 12 bases. This TCR derives from a human donor with HPV-associated anogenital cancer. In nucleotides, the CDR3 is TGCAGCGCCATCCCCGGGACTAGCGGGCCACAAGAGACCCAGTACTTC. Translating it yields CSAIPGTSGPQETQYF.